One and the same sample provided the 19 T cell receptor beta chains below, sequenced in a study of CXCR3-negative and CXCR3-positive naive CD8 T cells (dated by TCRdb to between 2018 and 2020). Sequencer: NextSeq 550. The Human TCR Profiling Kit (MiLaboratory) was used to make UMI-labeled 5' RACE TRB cDNA libraries. TCRdb reprocessed the reads, and each CDR3 protein sequence is entered once, without DNA. The table of this sample itemizes approximately 39,000 distinct CDR3 sequences. The ten top clones hold about 14% of the sample. Sequenced: memory CD8+ T cells from blood. The cell subset or site label here, explained by the study, means: conventional CD8+ memory T cells (TMEM), sorted as controls. The source is a human donor in good health. Some clones in this sample may be carry-over from other donors' samples.

The chain links TRBV4-2 to TRBJ2-2; TCRdb proposes TRBD2, but this gene call is untestable without DNA. The CDR3 is 18 amino acids. From germline, CDR1 is LGHNA and CDR2 YNFKEQ. The CDR3 region is CASSPRFSGRANTGELFF.

This chain joins TRBV5-4 and TRBJ2-7; the D call from TCRdb, TRBD2, cannot be confirmed without DNA. The CDR3 has 14 residues. Per germline, CDR1 SGHNT and CDR2 YYREEE (reference sequence). This CDR3 is CASSSSESSYEQYF.

The gene calls are TRBV5-4 and TRBJ1-1. Germline assignment: CDR1 SGHNT and CDR2 YYREEE (reference sequence). This CDR3 region has 12 residues. This CDR3 is CASSLYGTEAFF.

The chain combines TRBV7-2 with TRBJ1-1; absent DNA, TCRdb's TRBD1 call cannot be checked. Germline-derived CDR1 and CDR2 are SGHTA and FQGNSA. The CDR3 is 13 residues long. This CDR3 reads CASSLGGATEAFF.

The gene calls are TRBV11-2 and TRBJ2-5; the TRBD2 assignment by TCRdb is unverifiable without DNA. The germline CDR1 and CDR2 sequences are SGHAT and FQNNGV. The length of the CDR3 is 15 residues. CDR3 amino acids: CASSTLLAHQETQYF.

V and J are TRBV29-1 and TRBJ2-7; with no DNA, the TCRdb D assignment of TRBD1 cannot be verified. Germline-derived CDR1 and CDR2 are SQVTM and ANQGSEA. The CDR3 length is 13 residues. This CDR3 reads CSVTPGGNYEQYF.

The rearrangement uses TRBV29-1 and TRBJ2-1; TCRdb designates TRBD1, a call that cannot be tested without DNA. The V gene's germline CDR1 is SQVTM and CDR2 ANQGSEA. CDR3 length: 14 residues. The CDR3 is CSVDRGSSYNEQFF.

The chain uses TRBV6-5 and TRBJ1-2; there is no DNA to check the TCRdb D call of TRBD1. This CDR3 is built from 15 residues. Germline lookup yields CDR1 MNHEY and CDR2 SVGAGI. CDR3 protein: CASSYRLRGARGYTF.

The chain carries TRBV4-3 and TRBJ1-1; TCRdb's D call, TRBD1, is unchecked because there is no DNA. The germline V gene encodes CDR1 LGHNA and CDR2 YSLEER. The CDR3 is made up of 13 amino acids. CDR3 region: CASAQGSNTEAFF.

Its frequency marks this clonotype as medium-sized. This rearrangement joins TRBV4-3 to TRBJ2-2; there is no DNA to check the TCRdb D call of TRBD1. In germline, CDR1 is LGHNA, CDR2 YSLEER. The CDR3 runs to 14 residues. The CDR3 loop reads CASSPGDRTGELFF.

The V call is TRBV6-6, the J call TRBJ2-3; TCRdb's D call, TRBD1, is unchecked because there is no DNA. The V gene's germline CDR1 is MNHNY and CDR2 SVGAGI (reference sequence). The CDR3 spans 19 residues. CDR3 protein: CASSNAARAETDDSDTQYF.

The rearrangement uses TRBV7-3 and TRBJ2-7; the TCRdb D gene call, TRBD1, has no DNA to confirm it. The CDR3 spans 14 residues. From germline, CDR1 is SGHTA and CDR2 FQGTGA. The CDR3 sequence is CASSSGTGFNEQYF. Full variable domain (rest looked up from reference TRBV7-3 and TRBJ2-7): GAGVSQTPSNKVTEKGKYVELRCDPISGHTALYWYRQSLGQGPEFLIYFQGTGAADDSGLPNDRFFAVRPEGSVSTLKIQRTERGDSAVYLCASSSGTGFNEQYFGPGTRLTVT.

This chain joins TRBV9 and TRBJ2-1; TCRdb's D call of TRBD2 is untestable without DNA. Germline CDR1 reads SGDLS; CDR2 reads YYNGEE. The CDR3 length is 16 residues. The CDR3 loop is CASSVGGAGSYNEQFF.

The chain couples TRBV7-8 to TRBJ1-6. CDR1 and CDR2 from the germline V gene are SGHVS and FQNEAQ. CDR3 length: 12 amino acids. CDR3 loop: CASSSGSGSLHF.

V usage is TRBV10-3 and J usage is TRBJ1-1. This CDR3 is built from 14 residues. Germline-derived CDR1 and CDR2 are ENHRY and SYGVKD. CDR3 protein: CAISDLIPNTEAFF.

This chain connects TRBV7-9 to TRBJ1-2; checking the TCRdb D call of TRBD1 is not possible without DNA. The germline V gene encodes CDR1 SEHNR and CDR2 FQNEAQ (reference sequence). The CDR3 length is 14 residues. CDR3 region: CASSLGQGIDGYTF.

The V call is TRBV6-1, the J call TRBJ1-5. Germline CDR1 reads MNHNS; CDR2 reads SASEGT. CDR3 length: 15 residues. CDR3 in amino acids: CASSNWEYSNQPQHF.

J is TRBJ1-1 and V is TRBV19. This CDR3 has 16 residues. Germline assignment: CDR1 LNHDA and CDR2 SQIVND (reference sequence). CDR3 region: CASSSLLEAGNTEAFF.

This chain's CDR3 is CASSKQGDEQYF. The V gene is TRBV27, the J gene TRBJ2-7; absent DNA, TCRdb's TRBD1 call cannot be checked. The CDR3 totals 12 residues. Germline CDR1 reads MNHEY; CDR2 reads SMNVEV (reference sequence).